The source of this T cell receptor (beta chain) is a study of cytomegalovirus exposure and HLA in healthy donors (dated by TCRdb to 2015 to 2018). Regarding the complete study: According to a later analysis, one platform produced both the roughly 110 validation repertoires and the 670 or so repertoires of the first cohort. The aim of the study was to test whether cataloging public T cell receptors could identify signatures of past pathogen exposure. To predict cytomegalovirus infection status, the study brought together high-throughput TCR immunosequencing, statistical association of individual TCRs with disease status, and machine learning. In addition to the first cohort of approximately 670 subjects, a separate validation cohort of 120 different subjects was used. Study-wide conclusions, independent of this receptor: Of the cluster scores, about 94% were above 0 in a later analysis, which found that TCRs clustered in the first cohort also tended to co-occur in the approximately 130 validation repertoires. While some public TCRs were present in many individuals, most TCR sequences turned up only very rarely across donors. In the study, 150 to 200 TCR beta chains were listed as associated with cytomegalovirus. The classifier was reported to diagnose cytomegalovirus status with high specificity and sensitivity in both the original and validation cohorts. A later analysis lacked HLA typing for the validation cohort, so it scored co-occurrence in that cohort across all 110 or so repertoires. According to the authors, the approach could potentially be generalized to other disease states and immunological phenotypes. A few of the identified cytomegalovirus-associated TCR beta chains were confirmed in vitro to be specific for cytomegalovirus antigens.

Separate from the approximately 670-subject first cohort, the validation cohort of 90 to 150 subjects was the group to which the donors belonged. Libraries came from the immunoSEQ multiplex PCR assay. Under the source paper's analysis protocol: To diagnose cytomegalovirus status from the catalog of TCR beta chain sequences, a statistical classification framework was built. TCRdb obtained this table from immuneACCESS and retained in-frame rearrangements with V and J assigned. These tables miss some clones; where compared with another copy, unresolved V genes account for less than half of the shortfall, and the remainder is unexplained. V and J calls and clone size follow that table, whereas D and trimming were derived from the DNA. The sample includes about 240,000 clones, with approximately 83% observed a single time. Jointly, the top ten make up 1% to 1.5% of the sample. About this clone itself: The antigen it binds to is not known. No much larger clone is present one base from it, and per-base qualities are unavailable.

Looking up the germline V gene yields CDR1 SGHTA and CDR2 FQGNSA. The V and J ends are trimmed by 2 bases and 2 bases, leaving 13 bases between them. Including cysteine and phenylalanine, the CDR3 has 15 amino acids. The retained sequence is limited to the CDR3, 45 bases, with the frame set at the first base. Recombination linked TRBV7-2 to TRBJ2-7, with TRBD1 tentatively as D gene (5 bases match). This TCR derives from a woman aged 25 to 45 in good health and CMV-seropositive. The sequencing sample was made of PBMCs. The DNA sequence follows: TGTGCCAGCAGCTTATCAGGGATGGGTGCCTACGAGCAGTACTTC. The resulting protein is CASSLSGMGAYEQYF.